One and the same sample provided the 22 T cell receptor beta chains below, sequenced in a study of blood T cell repertoires in COVID-19. Measured with immunoSEQ multiplex PCR; TCRdb has only the in-frame clones, and not every one. The sample contains 200,000 or so clones, about four fifths of which appear only once. Sequenced input: PBMCs or T cells enriched from blood (not recorded which). These receptors all stem from a woman in her fifties or sixties who had been exposed to COVID-19.

This clone appeared a few times. The chain combines TRBV7-2 with TRBJ1-4, with D uncertain. In germline, CDR1 is SGHTA, CDR2 FQGNSA. This CDR3 is built from 14 residues. V was clipped by 3 bases and J by 3 bases, with 8 bases between them. The CDR3 protein is CASSFPGANEKLFF. The CDR3, as DNA: TGTGCCAGCAGCTTCCCGGGAGCTAATGAAAAACTGTTTTTT.

The chain employs TRBV19 and TRBJ1-1; D is perhaps TRBD1 (5 bases). Germline lookup yields CDR1 LNHDA and CDR2 SQIVND (reference sequence). The CDR3 has 17 amino acids. The germline V and J ends were trimmed by 0 bases and 0 bases, with 14 bases remaining between them. CDR3 DNA: TGTGCCAGTAGTATAGATCTATCGCGACAGATGAACACTGAAGCTTTCTTT. Translating gives CASSIDLSRQMNTEAFF.

The genes are TRBV7-9 and TRBJ2-6; a weak D match, TRBD2 (5 bases). Per the germline V gene, CDR1 is SEHNR and CDR2 is FQNEAQ (reference sequence). The CDR3 loop spans 16 amino acids. V was pared by 1 base and J by 0 bases, with 7 bases between. The CDR3 DNA reads as TGTGCCAGCAGCTTAGGTGCGGGCTCTGGGGCCAACGTCCTGACTTTC. It encodes CASSLGAGSGANVLTF.

The V call is TRBV20-1, the J call TRBJ2-5, with 10 positions matching TRBD2. CDR1 is DFQATT and CDR2 is SNEGSKA in the germline V gene (reference sequence). The CDR3 contains 14 residues. With 3 bases clipped from V and 7 bases from J, the junction kept 8 bases outside the gene matches. The CDR3 coding sequence is TGCAGTGCTAGTCAGCTAGCGGGGGATGGGACCCAGTACTTC. Its protein product is CSASQLAGDGTQYF.

The V and J genes are TRBV6-6 and TRBJ1-2; the D gene is possibly TRBD1 (5 bases). The germline V gene encodes CDR1 MNHNY and CDR2 SVGAGI (reference sequence). This CDR3 has 14 amino acids. Trimming stripped 0 bases from V and 7 bases from J, with 12 bases between. The CDR3 sequence is CASSYSGEVGGYTF. DNA of the CDR3: TGTGCCAGCAGTTACTCAGGGGAGGTTGGTGGCTACACCTTC.

V is TRBV18 and J is TRBJ1-3; no clear D. V lost 5 bases and J lost 0, with 14 bases in between. The CDR3 length is 16 residues. Per germline, CDR1 KGHSH and CDR2 LQKENI. Here the CDR3 DNA reads TGTGCCAGCTCAGCTGCCGACGGGAGCTCTGGAAACACCATATATTTT. Protein product: CASSAADGSSGNTIYF.

The chain joins TRBV2 to TRBJ1-1, with TRBD1 matching over 8 bases. This CDR3 spans 15 amino acids. Germline loops: CDR1 SNHLY, CDR2 FYNNEI. Trimming removed 6 bases from V and 1 base from J; junction bases left unmatched: 7. The CDR3: CASRGQVGGNTEAFF. The CDR3 coding sequence is TGTGCCAGCAGGGGACAGGTTGGGGGGAACACTGAAGCTTTCTTT.

The chain has TRBV5-1 and TRBJ2-1, with 7 bases that match TRBD1. The germline gives CDR1 SGHRS, CDR2 YFSETQ. With V trimmed by 1 base and J by 7 bases, 14 bases remained unmatched. The CDR3 totals 17 residues. The DNA for the CDR3 is TGCGCCAGCAGCTTGACACTACGGGACAGAAAACCAAATGAGCAGTTCTTC. Residues: CASSLTLRDRKPNEQFF.

V and J are TRBV5-6 and TRBJ2-2; D is unresolved. The germline V gene has CDR1 SGHDT and CDR2 YYEEEE. This CDR3 has 14 amino acids. With 4 bases removed from V and 4 bases from J, the gap between germline ends came to 11 bases. DNA of the CDR3: TGTGCCAGCAGCCCGGTAGTCGGCACCGGGGAGCTGTTTTTT. This gives the protein CASSPVVGTGELFF. Filled out from reference TRBV5-6 and TRBJ2-2, the complete variable domain reads DAGVTQSPTHLIKTRGQQVTLRCSPKSGHDTVSWYQQALGQGPQFIFQYYEEEERQRGNFPDRFSGHQFPNYSSELNVNALLLGDSALYLCASSPVVGTGELFFGEGSRLTVL.

The chain has TRBV4-2 and TRBJ1-5; 7 bases align to TRBD1. V shed 0 bases, J shed 0 bases, and the junction held 5 bases outside the gene matches. Germline V gives CDR1 LGHNA, CDR2 YNFKEQ. The CDR3 is 17 amino acids. As DNA, the CDR3 is TGTGCCAGCAGCCAAGATTGGGACAGATATAGCAATCAGCCCCAGCATTTT. Residues: CASSQDWDRYSNQPQHF.

The gene calls are TRBV7-9 and TRBJ1-3; TRBD1 might be the D (5 bases). V lost 6 bases, J lost 2 bases, and 20 bases lay in between. CDR1 SEHNR and CDR2 FQNEAQ come from the germline V gene (reference sequence). The CDR3 has 17 amino acids. The CDR3 is CASSIVREDNTGNTIYF. CDR3 DNA sequence: TGTGCCAGCAGTATAGTCAGGGAGGACAATACTGGAAACACCATATATTTT.

V is TRBV3-1 (or the pseudogene TRBV3-2) and J is TRBJ2-7, with TRBD2 matching over 8 bases. The V gene's germline CDR1 is LGHDT and CDR2 YNNKEL (reference sequence). The ends lost 0 bases at V and 6 bases at J; junction bases unmatched: 10. There are 16 residues in the CDR3. The CDR3 spells CASSQDRSGLGGEQYF. The CDR3 nucleotides read TGTGCCAGCAGCCAAGATCGGTCGGGACTAGGTGGCGAGCAGTACTTC.

This clone was counted once. This chain uses TRBV29-1 with TRBJ1-1; 7 bases match TRBD1. Looked up from germline, CDR1 is SQVTM and CDR2 is ANQGSEA. The CDR3 totals 11 residues. With 6 bases clipped from V and 7 bases from J, the junction kept 5 bases outside the gene matches. The CDR3 DNA sequence: TGCAGCGTGGGTAGACAGGGTGAAGCTTTCTTT. Translating gives CSVGRQGEAFF.

The V and J genes are TRBV19 and TRBJ2-2; D possibly corresponds to TRBD1 (6 bases). The CDR3 contains 15 residues. Between the trimmed V and J ends, which lost 6 bases and 3 bases, there was a span of 14 bases. CDR1 and CDR2 from the germline V gene are LNHDA and SQIVND (reference sequence). CDR3 region: CASRAGAEDTGELFF. CDR3 DNA: TGTGCCAGTAGAGCAGGGGCAGAAGACACCGGGGAGCTGTTTTTT.

The chain has TRBV5-6 and TRBJ2-2, with D possibly TRBD1 on 6 matching bases. There are 15 residues in the CDR3. Trimming shortened V by 2 bases and J by 6 bases, and 14 bases separated the two germline ends. Germline V gene lookup returns CDR1 SGHDT and CDR2 YYEEEE. CDR3: CASSFEQGVSGELFF. The CDR3 DNA reads as TGTGCCAGCAGCTTTGAACAGGGAGTGTCCGGGGAGCTGTTTTTT.

This chain connects TRBV5-4 to TRBJ2-1; 7 nucleotides line up with TRBD1. Germline-derived CDR1 and CDR2 are SGHNT and YYREEE (reference sequence). The CDR3 is 16 residues long. J lost 5 bases, V lost 4 bases, and 12 bases had no gene match. This chain's CDR3 is CASSLQGLWGHNEQFF. The DNA of the CDR3 is TGTGCCAGCAGCCTACAGGGGCTGTGGGGACACAATGAGCAGTTCTTC.

The rearrangement links TRBV14 to TRBJ2-6; 8 bases agree with TRBD1. This CDR3 spans 17 amino acids. V lost 3 bases, J lost 0 bases, and 4 bases stayed unmatched. Looked up from germline, CDR1 is SGHDN and CDR2 is FVKESK. The CDR3 here is CASSQGQDLSGANVLTF. Written as DNA, the CDR3 is TGTGCCAGCAGCCAGGGACAGGACCTCTCTGGGGCCAACGTCCTGACTTTC. Full variable domain (outside the CDR3, taken from reference TRBV14 and TRBJ2-6): EAGVTQFPSHSVIEKGQTVTLRCDPISGHDNLYWYRRVMGKEIKFLLHFVKESKQDESGMPNNRFLAERTGGTYSTLKVQPAELEDSGVYFCASSQGQDLSGANVLTFGAGSRLTVL.

This clone was counted a single time. This chain links TRBV2 with TRBJ1-3; D possibly corresponds to TRBD1 (5 bases). The CDR3 runs to 11 residues. The germline V gene has CDR1 SNHLY and CDR2 FYNNEI. V shed 11 bases and J shed 0 bases, with 5 bases lying between them. The CDR3 sequence: CAGASGNTIYF. The CDR3 DNA is TGTGCCGGGGCCTCTGGAAACACCATATATTTT. Full variable domain (rest looked up from reference TRBV2 and TRBJ1-3): EPEVTQTPSHQVTQMGQEVILRCVPISNHLYFYWYRQILGQKVEFLVSFYNNEISEKSEIFDDQFSVERPDGSNFTLKIRSTKLEDSAMYFCAGASGNTIYFGEGSWLTVV.

This clone was seen a few times. V and J are TRBV2 and TRBJ1-1; D is undetermined. The CDR3 sequence is 15 residues long. Looked up from germline, CDR1 is SNHLY and CDR2 is FYNNEI. Trimming left V 4 bases short and J 1 base short, with 13 bases between. CDR3 bases: TGTGCCAGCAGTGTCATGGCAGTTGGGAACACTGAAGCTTTCTTT. Translated, it gives CASSVMAVGNTEAFF.

This clone was found once. This sample includes further DNA sequences coding for the same CDR3. The chain joins TRBV3-1 (or the pseudogene TRBV3-2) to TRBJ2-6, with D possibly matching TRBD2 (6 bases). This CDR3 contains 16 residues. Per the germline V gene, CDR1 is LGHDT and CDR2 is YNNKEL (reference sequence). Trimming shortened V by 4 bases and J by 4 bases, and 14 bases separated the two germline ends. The CDR3 sequence: CASSPLGRSGANVLTF. CDR3 nucleotides: TGTGCCAGCAGCCCCCTAGGGAGGTCCGGGGCCAACGTCCTGACTTTC.

The chain employs TRBV7-8 and TRBJ2-7; TRBD2 is a possible D gene (6 bases). The germline V and J ends were trimmed by 1 base and 0 bases, with 10 bases remaining between them. Germline V gene data show CDR1 as SGHVS and CDR2 as FQNEAQ. This CDR3 spans 15 amino acids. The CDR3 here is CASSLVRGNSYEQYF. Here the CDR3 DNA reads TGTGCCAGCAGCTTAGTTCGGGGGAACTCCTACGAGCAGTACTTC. The full variable domain, with the rest looked up from reference TRBV7-8 and TRBJ2-7, is GAGVSQSPRYKVAKRGQDVALRCDPISGHVSLFWYQQALGQGPEFLTYFQNEAQLDKSGLPSDRFFAERPEGSVSTLKIQRTQQEDSAVYLCASSLVRGNSYEQYFGPGTRLTVT.

The rearrangement links TRBV27 to TRBJ1-1; 7 bases fit TRBD1. The CDR3 consists of 14 residues. Per the germline V gene, CDR1 is MNHEY and CDR2 is SMNVEV (reference sequence). J was trimmed by 4 bases and V by 5 bases; bases with no gene match: 7. In DNA form, the CDR3 reads TGTGCCAGCAGTGGTGATAGGGGGCTCACTGAAGCTTTCTTT. Protein sequence: CASSGDRGLTEAFF.